This section outlines one T cell receptor beta chain sequence together with its context. Its specificity is unknown. As for time point: proximal margin of the surgical specimen (macroscopically non-inflamed). The data derive from a study of T cell repertoires in ileal Crohn's disease. At the level of the study: Biopsies at the proximal margin of the resected specimen form MI samples. Each sample's TCRB immunosequencing used around 510 nanograms of biopsy DNA.

Study findings and constraints: Compared with non-smokers, active smokers at surgery showed more clonal expansions.

Assay: immunoSEQ multiplex PCR; the TCRdb copy retains only in-frame clones and omits some. The sample shows approximately 7,000 clones, around 70% of them seen only once. The germline V gene encodes CDR1 SGHRS and CDR2 YFSETQ. The V end lost 0 bases, the J end lost 5 bases, and 9 bases lay between the germline ends. The CDR3 spans 14 residues. The source is an adult with Crohn's disease. Source material: ileal tissue. The chain joins TRBV5-1 to TRBJ2-1; unclear D gene. CDR3 in DNA: TGCGCCAGCAGCTTGGAGGTAGCTAACAATGAGCAGTTCTTC. Its translation: CASSLEVANNEQFF.